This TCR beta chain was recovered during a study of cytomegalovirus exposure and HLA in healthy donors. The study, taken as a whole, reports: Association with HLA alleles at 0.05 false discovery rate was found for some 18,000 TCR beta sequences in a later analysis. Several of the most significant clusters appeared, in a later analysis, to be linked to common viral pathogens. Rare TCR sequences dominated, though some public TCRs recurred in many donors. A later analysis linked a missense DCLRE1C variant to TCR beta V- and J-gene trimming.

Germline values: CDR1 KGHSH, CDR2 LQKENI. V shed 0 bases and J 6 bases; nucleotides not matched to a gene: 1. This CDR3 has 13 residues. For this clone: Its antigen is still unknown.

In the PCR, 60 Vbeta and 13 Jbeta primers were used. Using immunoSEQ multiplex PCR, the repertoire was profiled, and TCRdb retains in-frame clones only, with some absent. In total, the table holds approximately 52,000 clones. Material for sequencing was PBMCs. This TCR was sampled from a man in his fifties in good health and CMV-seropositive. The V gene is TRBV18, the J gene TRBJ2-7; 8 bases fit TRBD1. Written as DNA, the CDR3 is TGTGCCAGCTCACCACCGGACAGGGCCGAGCAGTACTTC. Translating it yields CASSPPDRAEQYF.